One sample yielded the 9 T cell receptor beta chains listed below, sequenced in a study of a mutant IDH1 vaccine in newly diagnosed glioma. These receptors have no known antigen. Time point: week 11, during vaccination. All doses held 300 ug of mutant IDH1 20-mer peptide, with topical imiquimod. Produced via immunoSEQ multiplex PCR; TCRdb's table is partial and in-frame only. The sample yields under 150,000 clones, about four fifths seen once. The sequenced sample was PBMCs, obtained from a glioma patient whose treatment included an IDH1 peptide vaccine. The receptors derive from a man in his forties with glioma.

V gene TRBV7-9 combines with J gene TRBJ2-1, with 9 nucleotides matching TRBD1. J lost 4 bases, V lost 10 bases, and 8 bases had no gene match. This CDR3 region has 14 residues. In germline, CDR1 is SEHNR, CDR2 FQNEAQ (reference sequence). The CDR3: CATWFGQGYNEQFF. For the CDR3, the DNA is TGTGCCACCTGGTTTGGACAGGGGTACAATGAGCAGTTCTTC.

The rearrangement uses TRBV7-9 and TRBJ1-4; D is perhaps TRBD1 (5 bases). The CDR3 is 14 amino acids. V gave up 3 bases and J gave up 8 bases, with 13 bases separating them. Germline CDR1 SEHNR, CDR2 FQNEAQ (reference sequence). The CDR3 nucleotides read TGTGCCAGCAGCTTTTTGCAGGGTGGAGAAAAACTGTTTTTT. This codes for CASSFLQGGEKLFF.

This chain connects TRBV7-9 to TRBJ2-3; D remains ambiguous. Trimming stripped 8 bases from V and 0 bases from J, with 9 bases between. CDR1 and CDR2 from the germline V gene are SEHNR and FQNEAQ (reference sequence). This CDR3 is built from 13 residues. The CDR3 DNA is TGTGCCAGCGGCCCAGGAAGCACAGATACGCAGTATTTT. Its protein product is CASGPGSTDTQYF.

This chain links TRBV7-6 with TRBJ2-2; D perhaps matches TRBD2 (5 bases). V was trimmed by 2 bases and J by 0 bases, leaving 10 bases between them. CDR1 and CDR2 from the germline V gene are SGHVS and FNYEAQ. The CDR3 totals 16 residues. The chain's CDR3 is CASSLIPGTNTGELFF. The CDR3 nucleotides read TGTGCCAGCAGCTTAATTCCCGGGACGAACACCGGGGAGCTGTTTTTT.

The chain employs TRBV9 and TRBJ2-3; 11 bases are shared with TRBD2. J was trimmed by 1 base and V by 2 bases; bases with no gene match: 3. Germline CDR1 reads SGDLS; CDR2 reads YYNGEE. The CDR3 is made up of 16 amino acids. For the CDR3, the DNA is TGTGCCAGCAGCGTTAGCGGGAGGGCCGGCACAGATACGCAGTATTTT. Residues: CASSVSGRAGTDTQYF.

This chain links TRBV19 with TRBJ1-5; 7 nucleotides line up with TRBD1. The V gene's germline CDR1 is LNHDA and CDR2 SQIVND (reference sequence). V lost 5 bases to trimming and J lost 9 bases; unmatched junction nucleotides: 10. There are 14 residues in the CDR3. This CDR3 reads CASSPRRGLLPQHF. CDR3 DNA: TGTGCCAGTAGTCCCCGGAGGGGGCTGCTGCCCCAGCATTTT.

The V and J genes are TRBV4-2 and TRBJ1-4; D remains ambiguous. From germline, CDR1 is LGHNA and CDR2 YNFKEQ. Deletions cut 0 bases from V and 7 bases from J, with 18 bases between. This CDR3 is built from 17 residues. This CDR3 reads CASSQEVTASGREKLFF. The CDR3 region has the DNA TGTGCCAGCAGCCAAGAAGTGACGGCTTCGGGTCGTGAAAAACTGTTTTTT.

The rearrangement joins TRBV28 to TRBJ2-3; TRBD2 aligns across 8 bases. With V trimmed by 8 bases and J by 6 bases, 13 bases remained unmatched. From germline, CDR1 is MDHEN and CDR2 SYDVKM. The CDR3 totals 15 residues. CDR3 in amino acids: CASGRAGGLQDTQYF. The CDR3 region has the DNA TGTGCCAGCGGGCGGGCGGGAGGCTTGCAGGATACGCAGTATTTT.

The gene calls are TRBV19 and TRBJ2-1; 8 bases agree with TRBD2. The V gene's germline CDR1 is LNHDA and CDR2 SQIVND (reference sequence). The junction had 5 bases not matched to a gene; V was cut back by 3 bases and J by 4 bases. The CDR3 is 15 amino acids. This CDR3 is CASSIMASGYNEQFF. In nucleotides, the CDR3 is TGTGCCAGTAGTATTATGGCTAGCGGGTACAATGAGCAGTTCTTC.